This T cell receptor beta chain was identified during a study of blood T cell repertoires in COVID-19. The CDR3 spans 15 residues. The trim removed 5 bases at V and 0 bases at J, leaving 4 bases unmatched. Germline V gene lookup returns CDR1 MNHEY and CDR2 SVGEGT. Libraries were prepared by immunoSEQ multiplex PCR; TCRdb keeps only in-frame clonotypes and omits some of them. Among fewer than 120,000 clones listed, over 65% were seen once. The sequencing input was peripheral blood. V gene TRBV6-2 or TRBV6-3 combines with J gene TRBJ1-5; 7 positions agree with TRBD1. The origin of this receptor is an elderly woman with acute or convalescent COVID-19. CDR3: CASSLQGNSNQPQHF. CDR3 in DNA: TGTGCCAGCAGTCTACAGGGGAATAGCAATCAGCCCCAGCATTTT.